A single sample is the source of the 2 T cell receptor beta chains below, sequenced in a study of OX40 agonist ivuxolimab in advanced cancers. TCRdb's table, derived via immunoSEQ multiplex PCR, lists solely in-frame clones and lacks some. The sample yields 55,000 to 85,000 clones, more than 70% seen once. The source was CD4+ or CD8+ T cells sorted from blood, collected in a trial of the OX40 agonist ivuxolimab. The source of these receptors is an adult with an advanced solid tumor such as melanoma, head and neck, liver or kidney cancer.

The chain links TRBV5-1 to TRBJ2-1; 14 bases align to TRBD2. The trim removed 4 bases at V and 4 bases at J, leaving 4 bases unmatched. Germline V gene lookup returns CDR1 SGHRS and CDR2 YFSETQ. This CDR3 has 16 amino acids. CDR3 loop: CASSRTSGGLYNEQFF. As DNA, the CDR3 is TGCGCCAGCAGCCGGACTAGCGGGGGGCTTTACAATGAGCAGTTCTTC.

The genes are TRBV5-1 and TRBJ1-1; no firm D call. V was shortened by 4 bases and J by 1 base, with 14 bases between the two germline ends. Germline assignment: CDR1 SGHRS and CDR2 YFSETQ. CDR3 size: 15 residues. The CDR3 bases are TGCGCCAGCAGCATCGACACCACCAGGAACACTGAAGCTTTCTTT. It is translated as CASSIDTTRNTEAFF.